These T cell receptor beta chains were read from a single sample in a study of blood T cells in healthy people across ages. TCRdb processed the 5' RACE reads anew with MiXCR; each CDR3 protein has one entry. The sample shows some 710,000 distinct CDR3 sequences, approximately 22% of them seen only once. Sample: blood. These receptors were collected from an older man in good health. The CDR3 runs from the conserved cysteine through the conserved F or W. The order of the fields is clone size, D gene, J gene, V gene, CDR3 DNA, CDR3 protein. The D gene is left open where the match is weak. Size is omitted from some rows. Given values are once, few, many or a class for expanded clones.

clone_size: few
d_call: NA
j_call: TRBJ2-1
v_call: TRBV7-9
cdr3_nt: TGTGCCAGCAGCTCCCGGCGTCCGGAGAATGAGCAGTTCTTC
cdr3_aa: CASSSRRPENEQFF

clone_size: NA
d_call: TRBD1
j_call: TRBJ1-3
v_call: TRBV6-6
cdr3_nt: TGTGCCAGCAGTGATACAGGGGGCAGTTCTGGAAACACCATATATTTT
cdr3_aa: CASSDTGGSSGNTIYF

clone_size: NA
d_call: NA
j_call: TRBJ2-3
v_call: TRBV21-1
cdr3_nt: TGTGCCAGCAGCAAAGCTTCACTAGCGGGTTGCACAGATACGCAGTATTTT
cdr3_aa: CASSKASLAGCTDTQYF

clone_size: NA
d_call: NA
j_call: TRBJ2-3
v_call: TRBV7-2
cdr3_nt: TGTGCCAGCAGCTTAGGTCACCTGAATACGCAGTATTTT
cdr3_aa: CASSLGHLNTQYF

clone_size: few
d_call: NA
j_call: TRBJ2-7
v_call: TRBV9
cdr3_nt: TGTGCCAGCAGCGTAGATTTGGGCGAGCAGTACTTC
cdr3_aa: CASSVDLGEQYF

clone_size: NA
d_call: NA
j_call: TRBJ1-1
v_call: TRBV19
cdr3_nt: TGTGCCAGTAGTCCCGGGTCCTCTCCCGAAGCTTTCTTT
cdr3_aa: CASSPGSSPEAFF

clone_size: few
d_call: TRBD2
j_call: TRBJ2-5
v_call: TRBV7-8
cdr3_nt: TGTGCCAGCAGCCCAACCGGGACTAGCGGGAGCCGAGAGACCCAGTACTTC
cdr3_aa: CASSPTGTSGSRETQYF

clone_size: many
d_call: TRBD2
j_call: TRBJ2-5
v_call: TRBV24-1
cdr3_nt: TGTGCCACCAGTGGTGGAGGACTAGCTCAAGAGACCCAGTACTTC
cdr3_aa: CATSGGGLAQETQYF

clone_size: NA
d_call: NA
j_call: TRBJ2-7
v_call: TRBV7-2
cdr3_nt: TGTGCCAGCAGCCCCGGTAGGGGTAGCTCCTACGAGCAGTACTTC
cdr3_aa: CASSPGRGSSYEQYF

clone_size: many
d_call: NA
j_call: TRBJ1-1
v_call: TRBV20-1
cdr3_nt: TGCAGTGCTAGAGAGGGAGGGACTCCTTGGACTGAAGCTTTCTTT
cdr3_aa: CSAREGGTPWTEAFF

clone_size: NA
d_call: NA
j_call: TRBJ1-4
v_call: TRBV6-6
cdr3_nt: TGTGCCAGCAGTTACTCGGCAGGGGCAGCTAATGAAAAACTGTTTTTT
cdr3_aa: CASSYSAGAANEKLFF

clone_size: NA
d_call: NA
j_call: TRBJ2-1
v_call: TRBV27
cdr3_nt: TGTGCCAGCAGTTTGGACGGACTGGGACCAAGCCTTTACAATGAGCAGTTCTTC
cdr3_aa: CASSLDGLGPSLYNEQFF

clone_size: few
d_call: NA
j_call: TRBJ2-1
v_call: TRBV6-6
cdr3_nt: TGTGCCAGCGTAGGATACAATGAGCAGTTCTTC
cdr3_aa: CASVGYNEQFF

clone_size: few
d_call: TRBD2
j_call: TRBJ2-5
v_call: TRBV3-1
cdr3_nt: TGTGCCAGCAGCCAAGCGCGGGGGACGACGGAGACCCAGTACTTC
cdr3_aa: CASSQARGTTETQYF

clone_size: NA
d_call: NA
j_call: TRBJ2-7
v_call: TRBV6-1
cdr3_nt: TGTGCCAGCACGGATCCCTGGGGAGTCAGCTACGAGCAGTACTTC
cdr3_aa: CASTDPWGVSYEQYF

clone_size: NA
d_call: NA
j_call: TRBJ2-1
v_call: TRBV7-6
cdr3_nt: TGTGCCAGCAGCTTACTACGGGATGAGCAGTTCTTC
cdr3_aa: CASSLLRDEQFF

clone_size: few
d_call: NA
j_call: TRBJ2-3
v_call: TRBV14
cdr3_nt: TGTGCCAGCAGCCAAGATCCGTTCTCCACAGATACGCAGTATTTT
cdr3_aa: CASSQDPFSTDTQYF

clone_size: NA
d_call: TRBD2
j_call: TRBJ2-3
v_call: TRBV28
cdr3_nt: TGTGCCAGCAGTTCCACCACAGCGGGGGGGAGTAAGGATACGCAGTATTTT
cdr3_aa: CASSSTTAGGSKDTQYF

clone_size: many
d_call: NA
j_call: TRBJ2-7
v_call: TRBV25-1
cdr3_nt: TGTGCCAGCAGTGGGAGGGGCACCTACGAGCAGTACTTC
cdr3_aa: CASSGRGTYEQYF

clone_size: NA
d_call: TRBD1
j_call: TRBJ2-4
v_call: TRBV29-1
cdr3_nt: TGCAGCGTTGAGACAGGGGTAGGAAACATTCAGTACTTC
cdr3_aa: CSVETGVGNIQYF

clone_size: NA
d_call: NA
j_call: TRBJ2-2
v_call: TRBV23-1
cdr3_nt: TGCGCCAGCAGTCAGAACCCAGGAATGCTGAACACCGGGGAGCTGTTTTTT
cdr3_aa: CASSQNPGMLNTGELFF

clone_size: NA
d_call: TRBD1
j_call: TRBJ1-1
v_call: TRBV11-2
cdr3_nt: TGTGCCAGCAGCTCATGGACAGGGGGCTCTTCAAACACTGAAGCTTTCTTT
cdr3_aa: CASSSWTGGSSNTEAFF

clone_size: few
d_call: TRBD2
j_call: TRBJ2-1
v_call: TRBV20-1
cdr3_nt: TGCAGTGCTAGAGTGGCTAGCGGGAGTATGTACAATGAGCAGTTCTTC
cdr3_aa: CSARVASGSMYNEQFF

clone_size: NA
d_call: TRBD2
j_call: TRBJ2-7
v_call: TRBV6-5
cdr3_nt: TGTGCCAGCAGGGCGGGACTAGCGGTCTACGAGCAGTACTTC
cdr3_aa: CASRAGLAVYEQYF

clone_size: NA
d_call: TRBD2
j_call: TRBJ2-5
v_call: TRBV5-5
cdr3_nt: TGTGCCAGCAGCCCACCCCCGGCGGGAGGATTCGAGACCCAGTACTTC
cdr3_aa: CASSPPPAGGFETQYF

clone_size: NA
d_call: NA
j_call: TRBJ1-1
v_call: TRBV2
cdr3_nt: TGTGCCAGCCAGAAGTCGAGGGACACTGAAGCTTTCTTT
cdr3_aa: CASQKSRDTEAFF

clone_size: few
d_call: NA
j_call: TRBJ2-3
v_call: TRBV6-6
cdr3_nt: TGTGCCAGCAGTGGGGTGGCCCGTAGCACAGATACGCAGTATTTT
cdr3_aa: CASSGVARSTDTQYF

clone_size: NA
d_call: NA
j_call: TRBJ2-7
v_call: TRBV5-5
cdr3_nt: TGTGCCAGCAACTTGGACTACGAGCAGTACTTC
cdr3_aa: CASNLDYEQYF

clone_size: NA
d_call: TRBD1
j_call: TRBJ1-2
v_call: TRBV6-5
cdr3_nt: TGTGCCAGCAGTTACCTTACAGGGGTCTATGGCTACACCTTC
cdr3_aa: CASSYLTGVYGYTF

clone_size: few
d_call: TRBD2
j_call: TRBJ2-1
v_call: TRBV29-1
cdr3_nt: TGCAGCGTTGAGACTAGCGGGAACCACGAGCAGTTCTTC
cdr3_aa: CSVETSGNHEQFF

clone_size: few
d_call: NA
j_call: TRBJ2-2
v_call: TRBV12-3/TRBV12-4
cdr3_nt: TGTGCCAGCAGTTTAGGGATAAGGGGGGGACCCAACACCGGGGAGCTGTTTTTT
cdr3_aa: CASSLGIRGGPNTGELFF

clone_size: once
d_call: NA
j_call: TRBJ1-4
v_call: TRBV20-1
cdr3_nt: TGCAGTGCCCAAGGACCGATTGAAAAACTGTTTTTT
cdr3_aa: CSAQGPIEKLFF

clone_size: NA
d_call: TRBD2
j_call: TRBJ2-1
v_call: TRBV18
cdr3_nt: TGTGCCAGCTCGTCTAGCGGGAGCCAGGAGCAGTTCTTC
cdr3_aa: CASSSSGSQEQFF

clone_size: NA
d_call: TRBD2
j_call: TRBJ2-1
v_call: TRBV10-3
cdr3_nt: TGTGCCATCAGTGACGGGAAACTAGCGGGAGGAAGCAATGAGCAGTTCTTC
cdr3_aa: CAISDGKLAGGSNEQFF

clone_size: many
d_call: NA
j_call: TRBJ1-6
v_call: TRBV12-3/TRBV12-4
cdr3_nt: TGTGCCAGCAGTAGTGGACGGGACGCACCCCTCCACTTT
cdr3_aa: CASSSGRDAPLHF

clone_size: few
d_call: NA
j_call: TRBJ1-3
v_call: TRBV20-1
cdr3_nt: TGCAGTGCTCGAACGCAGGGACCAAACACCATATATTTT
cdr3_aa: CSARTQGPNTIYF

clone_size: few
d_call: NA
j_call: TRBJ1-6
v_call: TRBV20-1
cdr3_nt: TGCAGTGCTAGACCTAACCGGAATTCACCCCTCCACTTT
cdr3_aa: CSARPNRNSPLHF

clone_size: few
d_call: TRBD1
j_call: TRBJ1-1
v_call: TRBV5-4
cdr3_nt: TGTGCCAGCAGCGCGTCCGGGACAGGGCACACTGAAGCTTTCTTT
cdr3_aa: CASSASGTGHTEAFF

clone_size: few
d_call: NA
j_call: TRBJ1-2
v_call: TRBV5-5
cdr3_nt: TGTGCCAGCAGCTTGTCACATGGGGTCGACTATGGCTACACCTTC
cdr3_aa: CASSLSHGVDYGYTF

clone_size: NA
d_call: TRBD2
j_call: TRBJ2-4
v_call: TRBV6-5
cdr3_nt: TGTGCCAGCAGTTACTCGAGCGGGGGGAAAAACATCCAGTACTTC
cdr3_aa: CASSYSSGGKNIQYF

clone_size: NA
d_call: NA
j_call: TRBJ1-5
v_call: TRBV14
cdr3_nt: TGTGCCAGCAGCCAAAATGGAAACAGTCAGCCCCAGCATTTT
cdr3_aa: CASSQNGNSQPQHF

clone_size: many
d_call: NA
j_call: TRBJ2-7
v_call: TRBV4-1
cdr3_nt: TGCGCCAGCAGCCAGGACAGTTCCTACGAGCAGTACTTC
cdr3_aa: CASSQDSSYEQYF

clone_size: few
d_call: NA
j_call: TRBJ2-7
v_call: TRBV18
cdr3_nt: TGTGCCAGCTCACCACTGGCCAGGCCTTTTCGCGAGCAGTACTTC
cdr3_aa: CASSPLARPFREQYF

clone_size: many
d_call: TRBD1
j_call: TRBJ1-2
v_call: TRBV20-1
cdr3_nt: TGCAGTGCTAGAGATTGGGACAGGGATCAGATCACCTTC
cdr3_aa: CSARDWDRDQITF

clone_size: NA
d_call: NA
j_call: TRBJ2-5
v_call: TRBV5-5
cdr3_nt: TGTGCCAGCAGCTTGGCTCCTGACCGGGGTGAGACCCAGTACTTC
cdr3_aa: CASSLAPDRGETQYF

clone_size: NA
d_call: TRBD2
j_call: TRBJ2-2
v_call: TRBV12-3/TRBV12-4
cdr3_nt: TGTGCCAGCAGTCAGGCTAGCGGGGGGGGTGTTGAGCTGTTTTTT
cdr3_aa: CASSQASGGGVELFF

clone_size: few
d_call: NA
j_call: TRBJ2-2
v_call: TRBV24-1
cdr3_nt: TGTGCCTCTACCCGAAGGGACGGGACCGGGGAGCTGTTTTTT
cdr3_aa: CASTRRDGTGELFF

clone_size: once
d_call: TRBD1
j_call: TRBJ2-5
v_call: TRBV7-9
cdr3_nt: TGTGCCAGCAGCACCAGGACAGGGTGGGAAGAGACCCAGTACTTC
cdr3_aa: CASSTRTGWEETQYF

clone_size: few
d_call: NA
j_call: TRBJ2-1
v_call: TRBV5-1
cdr3_nt: TGCGCCAGCAGCGATCAGCGCGGGCACAATGAGCAGTTCTTC
cdr3_aa: CASSDQRGHNEQFF

clone_size: few
d_call: TRBD1
j_call: TRBJ2-1
v_call: TRBV24-1
cdr3_nt: TGTGCCACCAGTGATCCTGCCGGGACAGTGGACAATGAGCAGTTCTTC
cdr3_aa: CATSDPAGTVDNEQFF

clone_size: NA
d_call: NA
j_call: TRBJ2-7
v_call: TRBV3-1
cdr3_nt: TGTGCCAGCAGCCGAGCGACAGGGAGGGGTGCCTACGAGCAGTACTTC
cdr3_aa: CASSRATGRGAYEQYF

clone_size: many
d_call: NA
j_call: TRBJ2-7
v_call: TRBV7-9
cdr3_nt: TGTGCCAGCAGCTTAGTGTCGGGCTACGAGCAGTACTTC
cdr3_aa: CASSLVSGYEQYF

clone_size: many
d_call: NA
j_call: TRBJ2-7
v_call: TRBV12-3/TRBV12-4
cdr3_nt: TGTGCCAGCAGTTCCGGGGAACGGTCGTCCTACGAGCAGTACTTC
cdr3_aa: CASSSGERSSYEQYF

clone_size: few
d_call: TRBD1
j_call: TRBJ2-5
v_call: TRBV12-3/TRBV12-4
cdr3_nt: TGTGCCAGCAGCCGCGACAGGGTTCGGGAGACCCAGTACTTC
cdr3_aa: CASSRDRVRETQYF

clone_size: NA
d_call: NA
j_call: TRBJ2-5
v_call: TRBV6-1
cdr3_nt: TGTGCCAGCAGGGTCTGGGGTGTAAGGGGAGAGACCCAGTACTTC
cdr3_aa: CASRVWGVRGETQYF

clone_size: NA
d_call: NA
j_call: TRBJ1-1
v_call: TRBV6-1
cdr3_nt: TGTGCCAGCGAAGGGGTGCGGAACACTGAAGCTTTCTTT
cdr3_aa: CASEGVRNTEAFF

clone_size: NA
d_call: TRBD2
j_call: TRBJ2-5
v_call: TRBV3-1
cdr3_nt: TGTGCCAGCAGCCAAGGGGCTAGCGGGAGAGAGACCCAGTACTTC
cdr3_aa: CASSQGASGRETQYF

clone_size: few
d_call: NA
j_call: TRBJ1-1
v_call: TRBV9
cdr3_nt: TGTGCCAGCAGCCCCAGTGGTGAACTCGAAGCTTTCTTT
cdr3_aa: CASSPSGELEAFF

clone_size: NA
d_call: TRBD2
j_call: TRBJ2-5
v_call: TRBV7-2
cdr3_nt: TGTGCCAGCAGCTCCTCTCGACTAGCGGGGAAAGAGACCCAGTACTTC
cdr3_aa: CASSSSRLAGKETQYF

clone_size: NA
d_call: TRBD2
j_call: TRBJ2-1
v_call: TRBV7-2
cdr3_nt: TGTGCCAGCAGCTTAGAGGGACTAGCGGGGAACAATGAGCAGTTCTTC
cdr3_aa: CASSLEGLAGNNEQFF